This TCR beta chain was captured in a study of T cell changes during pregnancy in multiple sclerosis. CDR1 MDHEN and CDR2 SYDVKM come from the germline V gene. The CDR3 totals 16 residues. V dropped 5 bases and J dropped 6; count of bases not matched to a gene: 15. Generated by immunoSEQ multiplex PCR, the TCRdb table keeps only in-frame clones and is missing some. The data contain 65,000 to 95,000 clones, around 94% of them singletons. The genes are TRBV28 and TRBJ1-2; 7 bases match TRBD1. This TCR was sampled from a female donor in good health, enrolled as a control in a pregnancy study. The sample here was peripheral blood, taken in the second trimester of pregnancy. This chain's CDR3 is CASSLQHEGQRNGYTF. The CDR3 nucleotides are TGTGCCAGCAGTCTCCAACACGAGGGACAGAGGAATGGCTACACCTTC.